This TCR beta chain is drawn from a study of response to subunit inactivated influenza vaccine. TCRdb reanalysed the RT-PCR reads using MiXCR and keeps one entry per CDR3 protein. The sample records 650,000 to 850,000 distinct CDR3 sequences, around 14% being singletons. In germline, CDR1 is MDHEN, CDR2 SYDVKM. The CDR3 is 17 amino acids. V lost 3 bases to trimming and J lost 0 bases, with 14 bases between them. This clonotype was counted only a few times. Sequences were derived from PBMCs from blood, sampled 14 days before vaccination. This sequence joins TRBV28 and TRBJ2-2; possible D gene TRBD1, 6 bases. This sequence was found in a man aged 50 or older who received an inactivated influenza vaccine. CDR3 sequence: CASSLRRRQANTGELFF. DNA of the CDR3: TGTGCCAGCAGTTTGCGCCGGAGACAGGCGAACACCGGGGAGCTGTTTTTT.